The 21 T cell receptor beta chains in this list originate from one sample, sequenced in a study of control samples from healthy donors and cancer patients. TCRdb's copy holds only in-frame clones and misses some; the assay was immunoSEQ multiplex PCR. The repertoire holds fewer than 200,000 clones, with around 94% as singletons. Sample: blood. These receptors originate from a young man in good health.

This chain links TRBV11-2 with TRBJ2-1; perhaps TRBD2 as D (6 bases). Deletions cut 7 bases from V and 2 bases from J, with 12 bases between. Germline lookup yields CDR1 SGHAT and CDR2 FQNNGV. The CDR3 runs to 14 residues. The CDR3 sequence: CASNPGLTYNEQFF. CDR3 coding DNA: TGTGCCAGCAACCCGGGACTCACCTACAATGAGCAGTTCTTC.

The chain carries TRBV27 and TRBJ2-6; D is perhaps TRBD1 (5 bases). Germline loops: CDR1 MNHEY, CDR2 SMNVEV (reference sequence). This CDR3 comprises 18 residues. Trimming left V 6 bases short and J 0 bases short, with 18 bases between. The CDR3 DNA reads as TGTGCCAGCAGGCCTTTACAGGTTCGCTACTCTGGGGCCAACGTCCTGACTTTC. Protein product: CASRPLQVRYSGANVLTF.

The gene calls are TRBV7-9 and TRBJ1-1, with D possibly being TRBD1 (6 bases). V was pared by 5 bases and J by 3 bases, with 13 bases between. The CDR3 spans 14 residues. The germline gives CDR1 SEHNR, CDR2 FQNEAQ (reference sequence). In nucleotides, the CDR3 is TGTGCCAGCAGCAGACCCCGGACAGACACTGAAGCTTTCTTT. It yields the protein CASSRPRTDTEAFF.

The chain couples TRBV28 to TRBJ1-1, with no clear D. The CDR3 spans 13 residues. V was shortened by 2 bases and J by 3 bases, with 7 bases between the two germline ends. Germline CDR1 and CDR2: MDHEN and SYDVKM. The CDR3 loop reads CASSLRGYTEAFF. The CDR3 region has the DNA TGTGCCAGCAGTTTAAGAGGTTACACTGAAGCTTTCTTT.

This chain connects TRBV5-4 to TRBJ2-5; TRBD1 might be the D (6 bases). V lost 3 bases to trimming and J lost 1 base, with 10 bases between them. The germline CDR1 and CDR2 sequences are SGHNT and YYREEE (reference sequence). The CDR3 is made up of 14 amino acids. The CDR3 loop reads CASSSWDTQETQYF. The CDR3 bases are TGTGCCAGCAGCTCCTGGGACACCCAAGAGACCCAGTACTTC.

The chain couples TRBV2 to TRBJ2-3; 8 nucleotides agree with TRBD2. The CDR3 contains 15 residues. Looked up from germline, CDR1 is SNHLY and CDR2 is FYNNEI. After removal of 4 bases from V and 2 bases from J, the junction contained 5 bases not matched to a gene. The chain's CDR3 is CASSAASGPTDTQYF. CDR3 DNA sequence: TGTGCCAGCAGTGCGGCTAGCGGGCCCACAGATACGCAGTATTTT. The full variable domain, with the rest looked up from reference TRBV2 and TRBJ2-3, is EPEVTQTPSHQVTQMGQEVILRCVPISNHLYFYWYRQILGQKVEFLVSFYNNEISEKSEIFDDQFSVERPDGSNFTLKIRSTKLEDSAMYFCASSAASGPTDTQYFGPGTRLTVL.

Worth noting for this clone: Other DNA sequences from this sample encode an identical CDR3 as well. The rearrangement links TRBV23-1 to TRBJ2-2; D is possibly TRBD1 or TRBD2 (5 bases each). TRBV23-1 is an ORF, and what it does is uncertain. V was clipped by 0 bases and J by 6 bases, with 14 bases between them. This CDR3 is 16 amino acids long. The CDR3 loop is CASSQSGVGLAGELFF. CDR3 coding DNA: TGCGCCAGCAGTCAATCGGGGGTGGGGTTGGCCGGGGAGCTGTTTTTT.

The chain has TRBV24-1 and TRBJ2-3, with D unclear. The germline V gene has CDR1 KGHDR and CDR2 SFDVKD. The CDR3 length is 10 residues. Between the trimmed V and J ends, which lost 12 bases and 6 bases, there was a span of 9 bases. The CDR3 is CAHQADTQYF. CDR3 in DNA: TGTGCCCACCAGGCTGATACGCAGTATTTT.

The CDR3 region has the DNA TGCAGCGTTAGTAGCGGGAGGGCCTCCTACGAGCAGTACTTC. It encodes CSVSSGRASYEQYF. This chain connects TRBV29-1 to TRBJ2-7; 11 bases agree with TRBD2. The junction had 3 bases not matched to a gene; V was cut back by 5 bases and J by 0 bases. The CDR3 has 14 amino acids. Germline V gene sequence: CDR1 SQVTM, CDR2 ANQGSEA.

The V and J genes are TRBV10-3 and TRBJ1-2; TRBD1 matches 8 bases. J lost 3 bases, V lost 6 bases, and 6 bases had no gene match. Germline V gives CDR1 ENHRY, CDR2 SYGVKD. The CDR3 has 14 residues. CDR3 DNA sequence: TGTGCCATCAGAAGAGAGACAGGGGACTATGGCTACACCTTC. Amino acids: CAIRRETGDYGYTF.

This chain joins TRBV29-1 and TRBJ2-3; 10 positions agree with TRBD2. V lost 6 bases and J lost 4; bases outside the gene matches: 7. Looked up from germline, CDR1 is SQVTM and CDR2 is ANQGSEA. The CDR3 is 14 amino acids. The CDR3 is CSVPLAGRADTQYF. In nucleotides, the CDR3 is TGCAGCGTCCCACTAGCGGGACGCGCAGATACGCAGTATTTT.

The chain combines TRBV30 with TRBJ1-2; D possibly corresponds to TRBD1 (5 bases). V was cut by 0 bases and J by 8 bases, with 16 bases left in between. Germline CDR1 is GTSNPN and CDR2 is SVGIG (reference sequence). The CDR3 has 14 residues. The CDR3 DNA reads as TGTGCCTGGAGTGTACTAAGGCAGGGTGGCGGCTACACCTTC. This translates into CAWSVLRQGGGYTF.

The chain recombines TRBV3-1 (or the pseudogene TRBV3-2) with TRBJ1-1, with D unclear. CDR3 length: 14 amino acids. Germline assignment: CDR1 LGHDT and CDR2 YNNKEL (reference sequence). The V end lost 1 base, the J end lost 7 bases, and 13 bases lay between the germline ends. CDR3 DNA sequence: TGTGCCAGCAGCCAAGCGGGCCTCTACTTTGAAGCTTTCTTT. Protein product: CASSQAGLYFEAFF.

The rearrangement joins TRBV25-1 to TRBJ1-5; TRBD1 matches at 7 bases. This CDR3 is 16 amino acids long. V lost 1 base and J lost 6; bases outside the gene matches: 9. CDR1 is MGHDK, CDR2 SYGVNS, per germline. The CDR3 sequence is CASSEWWGTDSQPQHF. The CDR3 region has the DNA TGTGCCAGCAGTGAATGGTGGGGGACAGACAGTCAGCCCCAGCATTTT.

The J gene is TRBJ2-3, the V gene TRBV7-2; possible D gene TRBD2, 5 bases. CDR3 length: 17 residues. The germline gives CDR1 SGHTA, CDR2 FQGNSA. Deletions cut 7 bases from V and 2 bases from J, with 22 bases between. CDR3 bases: TGTGCCAGCAATAGAGGGAAGGAAGCGGCCTTCACAGATACGCAGTATTTT. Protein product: CASNRGKEAAFTDTQYF.

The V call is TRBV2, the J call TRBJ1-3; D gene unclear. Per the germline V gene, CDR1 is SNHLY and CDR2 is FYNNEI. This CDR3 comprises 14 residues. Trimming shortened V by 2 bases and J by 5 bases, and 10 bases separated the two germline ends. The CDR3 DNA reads TGTGCCAGCAGTGAAAGGGTCACTCGAAACACCATATATTTT. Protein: CASSERVTRNTIYF.

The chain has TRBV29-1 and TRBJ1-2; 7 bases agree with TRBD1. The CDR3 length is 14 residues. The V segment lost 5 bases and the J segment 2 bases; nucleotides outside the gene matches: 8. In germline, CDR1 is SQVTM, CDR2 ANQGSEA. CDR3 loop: CSVPSPQGNYGYTF. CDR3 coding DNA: TGCAGCGTTCCGAGTCCACAGGGGAACTATGGCTACACCTTC.

The CDR3 DNA reads TGTGCCAGCAGCACTGGCAGGGTCTGCTACGGAAACACCATATATTTT. Amino acids: CASSTGRVCYGNTIYF. This rearrangement joins TRBV21-1 to TRBJ1-3; TRBD1 reflects the table's D call only, with no check against the DNA. TRBV21-1 has pseudogene status. The CDR3 consists of 16 residues.

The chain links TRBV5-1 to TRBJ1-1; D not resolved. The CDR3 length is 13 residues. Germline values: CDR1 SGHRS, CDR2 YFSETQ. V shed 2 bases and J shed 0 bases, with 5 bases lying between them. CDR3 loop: CASSLALNTEAFF. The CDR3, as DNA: TGCGCCAGCAGCTTAGCCCTGAACACTGAAGCTTTCTTT.

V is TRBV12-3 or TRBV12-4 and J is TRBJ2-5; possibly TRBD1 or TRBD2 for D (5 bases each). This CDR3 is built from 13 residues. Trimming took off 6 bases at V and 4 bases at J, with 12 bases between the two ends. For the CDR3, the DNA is TGTGCCAGCAGCTCGGGACGGGGAGAGACCCAGTACTTC. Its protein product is CASSSGRGETQYF.

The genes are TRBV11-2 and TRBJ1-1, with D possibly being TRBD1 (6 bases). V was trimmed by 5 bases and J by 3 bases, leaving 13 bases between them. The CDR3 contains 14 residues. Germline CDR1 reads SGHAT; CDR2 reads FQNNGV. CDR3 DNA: TGTGCCAGCAGCCAAGGACAGTTCGACACTGAAGCTTTCTTT. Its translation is CASSQGQFDTEAFF.